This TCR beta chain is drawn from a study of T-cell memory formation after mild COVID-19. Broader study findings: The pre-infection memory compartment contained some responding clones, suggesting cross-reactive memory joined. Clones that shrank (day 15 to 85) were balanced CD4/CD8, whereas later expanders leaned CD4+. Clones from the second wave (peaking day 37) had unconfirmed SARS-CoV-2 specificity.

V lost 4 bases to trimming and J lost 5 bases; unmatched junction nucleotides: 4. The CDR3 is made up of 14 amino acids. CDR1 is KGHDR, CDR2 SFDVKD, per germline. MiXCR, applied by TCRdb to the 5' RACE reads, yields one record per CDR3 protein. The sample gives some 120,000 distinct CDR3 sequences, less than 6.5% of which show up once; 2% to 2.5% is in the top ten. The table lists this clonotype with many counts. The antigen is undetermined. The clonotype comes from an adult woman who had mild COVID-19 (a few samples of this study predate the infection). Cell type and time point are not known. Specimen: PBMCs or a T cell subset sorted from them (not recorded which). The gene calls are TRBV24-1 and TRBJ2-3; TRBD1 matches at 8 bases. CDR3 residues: CATSELDREDTQYF. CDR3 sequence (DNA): TGTGCCACCAGTGAGCTGGACAGGGAAGATACGCAGTATTTT.